This T cell receptor beta chain emerged from a study of blood T cell repertoires in COVID-19. Study context: Researchers got acute and convalescent COVID-19 samples from the United States, Italy and Spain. Sample material is recorded as cDNA or gDNA derived from T cells, B-cell-depleted T cells, or PBMCs.

In the original analysis: Amplification from reference gene primers served as the basis for estimated nucleated cell counts. Data came from immunoSEQ multiplex PCR; TCRdb stores just in-frame clones and leaves some out. V, J and clone size reflect that table, while D and trimming were determined from the DNA. The sample has about 170,000 clones, around two thirds seen once; the top ten hold about 3%. The CDR3 has 13 amino acids. The V end lost 1 base, the J end lost 6 bases, and 9 bases lay between the germline ends. Germline V gene data show CDR1 as SGHAT and CDR2 as FQNNGV. The gene calls are TRBV11-2 and TRBJ1-2; D is ambiguous. This TCR came from a woman over 75 with acute or convalescent COVID-19. The sequenced sample consisted of peripheral blood. The CDR3 reads CASSLGRMDGYTF. In DNA form, the CDR3 reads TGTGCCAGCAGCTTAGGCAGAATGGATGGCTACACCTTC. Full variable domain (rest looked up from reference TRBV11-2 and TRBJ1-2): EAGVAQSPRYKIIEKRQSVAFWCNPISGHATLYWYQQILGQGPKLLIQFQNNGVVDDSQLPKDRFSAERLKGVDSTLKIQPAKLEDSAVYLCASSLGRMDGYTFGSGTRLTVV.